This T cell receptor (beta chain) was sequenced during a study of T cell repertoires in cytomegalovirus infection. Overall study: Public signatures in TCR beta pointed to CMV infection and matching HLA type. Study-wide results and limits: The cumulative frequency of public TCR beta families distinguished individuals who carried CMV together with the relevant HLA. The ex vivo response showed dominance by HLA-C-restricted CMV-specific TCR beta clonotypes.

The V gene lost 1 base and the J gene lost 5 bases, with 15 bases spanning the gap. Germline loops: CDR1 SGHAT, CDR2 FQNNGV. CDR3 length: 15 amino acids. A word on this clonotype: Antigen unknown.

TCRdb re-analysed the reads in MiXCR, keeping a single row per CDR3 protein. The sample lists some 440,000 distinct CDR3 sequences, roughly 30% occurring once. This chain connects TRBV11-2 to TRBJ2-7; perhaps TRBD2 as D (5 bases). Material: PBMCs. This clonotype was obtained from a human donor in good health (CMV status not recorded). Some clones in this sample may be carry-over from other donors' samples. Written as DNA, the CDR3 is TGTGCCAGCAGCTTAGGGGCCGGGGTTGGAGACGAGCAGTACTTC. This translates into CASSLGAGVGDEQYF.